The sequence of this T cell receptor (beta chain) was determined in a study of tumor-infiltrating lymphocytes in primary liver carcinoma. In the case of this clonotype: Its antigen remains unknown. Compared with germline, one end of the junction differs, possibly owing to a read error.

This CDR3 is built from 18 residues. CDR1 is SGHAT and CDR2 is FQNNGV in the germline V gene. Unsorted whole blood supplied the blood RNA, and germline DNA was isolated too. Study-level results: Top-250-clone fractions were significantly higher in tumors than in blood (p = 0.039).

Making TCR beta cDNA involved approximately 0.5 ug total RNA and a constant-region primer. Library construction for TCR beta comprised three nested multiplex PCR rounds performed with slightly modified ARM-PCR. Rounds one and two of PCR, each of 10 cycles, were primed with TRBV1-TRBV30 forward primers and a C-beta reverse primer. TCRdb redid the calling of the multiplex PCR reads with MiXCR, one entry per CDR3 protein. The data show approximately 340,000 distinct CDR3 sequences, less than 70% seen once. This receptor was identified in a man between 40 and 49 years old with primary liver carcinoma and hepatitis B virus infection. The sample was peripheral blood. This chain uses TRBV11-2 with TRBJ2-2, with TRBD2 matching 9 bases. The CDR3 here is CAGSLVGLAGRNTWELFF. In DNA form, the CDR3 reads TGTGCCGGCAGCTTAGTGGGTCTAGCGGGAAGGAACACCTGGGAGCTGTTTTTT.